The rows below give T cell receptor beta chains drawn from one sample of a study of beta chain features in type 1 diabetes. TCRdb's table, derived via immunoSEQ multiplex PCR, lists solely in-frame clones and lacks some. Seen here are a few hundred thousand clones, about a fifth observed once, and the top ten hold 0.028%. The source material was naive CD4+ T cells from blood. The source is a woman aged 40 to 50 with type 1 diabetes. CDR3s include the opening cysteine and the closing phenylalanine or tryptophan. D genes are given only for firm matches. Rows may omit the clone size; those that give it use once, few, many or a size class.

.	TRBV19	TRBD1	TRBJ2-7	TGTGCCAGTAGTATAGGACAGGGGGGCGAGCAGTACTTC	CASSIGQGGEQYF
.	TRBV6-5	TRBD2	TRBJ2-3	TGTGCCAGCAGTTTACTAGCGGGGGGCACAGATACGCAGTATTTT	CASSLLAGGTDTQYF
.	TRBV28	.	TRBJ1-2	TGTGCCAGCAGTACAGGGATTAACTATGGCTACACCTTC	CASSTGINYGYTF
.	TRBV5-1	TRBD1	TRBJ2-5	TGCGCCAGCAGCTTGGACAGGGGTGGGACCCAGTACTTC	CASSLDRGGTQYF
few	TRBV29-1	TRBD1	TRBJ1-1	TGCAGCGTGGGACAGCTCGGGGACACTGAAGCTTTCTTT	CSVGQLGDTEAFF
.	TRBV2	TRBD2	TRBJ2-1	TGTGCCAGCAGAAGAGGACTAGCGGGAAGGTACAATGAGCAGTTCTTC	CASRRGLAGRYNEQFF
.	TRBV4-3	TRBD1	TRBJ2-1	TGCGCCAGCAGCCCCTTGACAGGGGATGAGCAGTTCTTC	CASSPLTGDEQFF
.	TRBV6-6	.	TRBJ1-2	TGTGCCAGCAGTTACCTGGACCGGGAGGGCTACACCTTC	CASSYLDREGYTF
.	TRBV28	TRBD1	TRBJ1-4	TGTGCCAGCAGTTGGGACAGGGGGATAAGGAATGAAAAACTGTTTTTT	CASSWDRGIRNEKLFF
once	TRBV30	TRBD1	TRBJ1-1	TGTGCCTGGAGTCGAACAGGGGGAACTGAAGCTTTCTTT	CAWSRTGGTEAFF
few	TRBV9	TRBD2	TRBJ2-3	TGTGCCAGCAGCGTTAGCGGGAGGACAGATACGCAGTATTTT	CASSVSGRTDTQYF
few	TRBV27	TRBD1	TRBJ1-2	TGTGCCAGCAGTTCGTCCCGGGACAGGGTAGGCTATGGCTACACCTTC	CASSSSRDRVGYGYTF
.	TRBV14	.	TRBJ2-4	TGTGCCAGCAGCCAAGGCGCCTTAGCCAAAAACATTCAGTACTTC	CASSQGALAKNIQYF
few	TRBV29-1	.	TRBJ1-5	TGCAGCCCGGAAGGGGTCCTCAATCAGCCCCAGCATTTT	CSPEGVLNQPQHF
few	TRBV9	TRBD1	TRBJ2-7	TGTGCCAGCAGCGGTTTCGACAGGGGGAAGCAGTACTTC	CASSGFDRGKQYF
.	TRBV4-1	.	TRBJ2-1	TGCGCCAGCAGCCAAGATCTTGCGGCGGCCTCCTACAATGAGCAGTTCTTC	CASSQDLAAASYNEQFF
.	TRBV11-2	.	TRBJ1-4	TGTGCCAGCAGCTTAGACCCGGGAACTAATGAAAAACTGTTTTTT	CASSLDPGTNEKLFF
.	TRBV2	.	TRBJ1-1	TGTGCCAGCAGCCGGGACATACCGAACACTGAAGCTTTCTTT	CASSRDIPNTEAFF
few	TRBV4-3	TRBD1	TRBJ1-4	TGCGCCAGCAGCCAAGGACAGGGTATGGAAAAACTGTTTTTT	CASSQGQGMEKLFF
.	TRBV4-2	TRBD1	TRBJ1-2	TGTGCCAGCAGCCAATTACAGGGGTCCAACTATGGCTACACCTTC	CASSQLQGSNYGYTF
.	TRBV27	TRBD1	TRBJ1-1	TGTGCCAGCACTCTAACAGGGGGCGCCGGGAACACTGAAGCTTTCTTT	CASTLTGGAGNTEAFF
.	TRBV30	TRBD1	TRBJ2-5	TGTGCCTGGAGTGTAGGGACAGGGGGGTTGGAGACCCAGTACTTC	CAWSVGTGGLETQYF
few	TRBV7-9	.	TRBJ1-1	TGTGCCAGCAGCTCGGGAACCGGGGACACCCGGGCTTTCTTT	CASSSGTGDTRAFF
.	TRBV6-5	.	TRBJ2-7	TGTGCCAGCAGTTACGACCGGGGCTCCTACGAGCAGTACTTC	CASSYDRGSYEQYF
few	TRBV7-2	.	TRBJ2-2	TGTGCCACGCGACAGGGAGGCGCCGGGGAGCTGTTTTTT	CATRQGGAGELFF
few	TRBV29-1	TRBD1	TRBJ2-7	TGCAGCGTTGAAGGTGGACAGGGGGACTACGAGCAGTACTTC	CSVEGGQGDYEQYF
.	TRBV7-2	.	TRBJ1-1	TGTGCCAGCAGCTTAGACCCCTTAGTCACTGAAGCTTTCTTT	CASSLDPLVTEAFF
.	TRBV6-5	.	TRBJ2-5	TGTGCCAGTTATCGTCGGGAGACCCAGTACTTC	CASYRRETQYF
.	TRBV5-1	.	TRBJ2-1	TGCGCCAGCAGCTTCACCCGGGGTAATGAGCAGTTCTTC	CASSFTRGNEQFF
few	TRBV2	TRBD1	TRBJ1-5	TGTGCCACCGGTGGACAGGGGAATCAGCCCCAGCATTTT	CATGGQGNQPQHF
.	TRBV2	.	TRBJ1-1	TGTGCCAGCACGAGAGAGGAATTGAACACTGAAGCTTTCTTT	CASTREELNTEAFF
few	TRBV29-1	.	TRBJ1-2	TGCAGCGTAGCACTTACTAACTATGGCTACACCTTC	CSVALTNYGYTF
few	TRBV5-1	.	TRBJ2-7	TGCGCCAGCAGCTTGGAGGTCAGGCCCTCCTACGAGCAGTACTTC	CASSLEVRPSYEQYF
.	TRBV2	.	TRBJ2-1	TGTGCCAGCAGTGAAGCGCTTGGGGGGATTGAGCAGTTCTTC	CASSEALGGIEQFF
few	TRBV6-5	.	TRBJ1-2	TGTGCCAGCAGGGACAGAATCTATGGCTACACCTTC	CASRDRIYGYTF
few	TRBV5-6	.	TRBJ1-4	TGTGCCAGCACCTCCCTGAATGAGGTGGGGAGAAGAGAAAAACTGTTTTTT	CASTSLNEVGRREKLFF
.	TRBV29-1	TRBD1	TRBJ2-1	TGCAGCGTTGAGTTGGGACAGGCCCACAATGAGCAGTTCTTC	CSVELGQAHNEQFF
.	TRBV29-1	.	TRBJ1-2	TGCAGCGTCCCCGGGAGGACGGACATTGAGCCCTATGGCTACACCTTC	CSVPGRTDIEPYGYTF
.	TRBV10-3	.	TRBJ1-5	TGTGCCATCAGTGGGGAACAGGGCGACCAGCCCCAGCATTTT	CAISGEQGDQPQHF
few	TRBV5-4	.	TRBJ2-3	TGTGCCAGCAGCTCGGGAAGGACCCGCAGCACAGATACGCAGTATTTT	CASSSGRTRSTDTQYF